This T cell receptor (beta chain) was sequenced in a study of blood T cell repertoires in COVID-19 (dated by TCRdb to between 2020 and 2021). Study-level background: Samples from collaborators originated in the United States, Italy and Spain and spanned both the acute and convalescent phases of COVID-19. The material from the prospective study consisted of cDNA or gDNA derived from T cells, B-cell-depleted T cells, or PBMCs. Deeply sampled blood TCRbeta repertoires from subjects exposed to, actively infected with, or recovered from COVID-19 were included in the dataset. The repertoires were released in a freely available public database meant as a resource for research on the immune response to SARS-CoV-2. Samples came from the ongoing ImmuneRACE study (first 160 participants) plus 1,254 subjects from 6 global collaborators. Sample metadata almost always included a de-identified subject ID, COVID-19 status, age in years and sex. HLA class I and class II types, where available, came from metadata supplied by the sample provider rather than from assay-based typing. The full study reports these points: The amount of clinical and demographic metadata varied by source and participant and was provided uncurated.

The V and J ends are trimmed by 1 base and 6 bases, leaving 19 bases between them. Sequences MGHRA (CDR1) and YSYEKL (CDR2) are obtained from the germline V gene. The cysteine opens and the phenylalanine closes a CDR3 of 17 amino acids. CDR3 DNA is the only sequence kept; it has 51 bases, read in frame from the first base. Details on this clone: Its antigen is still unknown. Base-call qualities are not available, and no considerably larger clone is one nucleotide away.

The immunoSEQ Assay, a bias-controlled multiplex PCR, was used to amplify TCRbeta CDR3 regions from genomic DNA. Concerning the study's data processing: The number of nucleated cells in each sample was estimated by amplification of reference gene primers within the assay. Sequence reads were collapsed and filtered to measure the absolute abundance of every unique TCRbeta CDR3 rearrangement. Productive Simpson clonality was computed per sample as the square root of Simpson's diversity index over productive rearrangements. The table comes from immuneACCESS by way of TCRdb, which keeps in-frame sequences with V and J called. Part of the clones is missing from these tables; in studies checked, under half for an unresolved V gene and the rest for unknown reasons. The DNA was the basis for D and trimming; V, J and clone size are from that table. The table for this sample lists some 510,000 clones; approximately 90% of them were counted only once. In total, the top ten clones hold less than 2% of the sample.

Participants in the prospective study were aged 18 to 89 years, lived in some 24 United States geographic areas, and enrolled through a virtual design. Cohort assignment in the prospective study relied on participant-reported clinical history from a screening survey and a study questionnaire. Recovered participants in ImmuneRACE Cohort 3 were defined by two consecutive negative NP/OP PCR tests, clearance by a healthcare professional, or resolution of symptoms. In the prospective study, mobile phlebotomists collected whole blood, serum and a nasopharyngeal or oropharyngeal swab from each participant. Additional blood draws and questionnaires over an approximately two-month period could optionally be provided by prospective study participants. Blood samples from the prospective study were shipped frozen or at room temperature prior to DNA extraction.

The sample was PBMCs or T cells enriched from blood (not recorded which). Here the chain combines TRBV4-1 and TRBJ2-4, and perhaps TRBD2 as D gene, on 6 matching bases. This TCR derives from a woman aged 35 to 49 who had recovered from COVID-19. The CDR3 loop reads CASSQAPTPRGLNIQYF. The nucleotide sequence is TGCGCCAGCAGCCAAGCCCCTACGCCGCGGGGCCTAAACATTCAGTACTTC.